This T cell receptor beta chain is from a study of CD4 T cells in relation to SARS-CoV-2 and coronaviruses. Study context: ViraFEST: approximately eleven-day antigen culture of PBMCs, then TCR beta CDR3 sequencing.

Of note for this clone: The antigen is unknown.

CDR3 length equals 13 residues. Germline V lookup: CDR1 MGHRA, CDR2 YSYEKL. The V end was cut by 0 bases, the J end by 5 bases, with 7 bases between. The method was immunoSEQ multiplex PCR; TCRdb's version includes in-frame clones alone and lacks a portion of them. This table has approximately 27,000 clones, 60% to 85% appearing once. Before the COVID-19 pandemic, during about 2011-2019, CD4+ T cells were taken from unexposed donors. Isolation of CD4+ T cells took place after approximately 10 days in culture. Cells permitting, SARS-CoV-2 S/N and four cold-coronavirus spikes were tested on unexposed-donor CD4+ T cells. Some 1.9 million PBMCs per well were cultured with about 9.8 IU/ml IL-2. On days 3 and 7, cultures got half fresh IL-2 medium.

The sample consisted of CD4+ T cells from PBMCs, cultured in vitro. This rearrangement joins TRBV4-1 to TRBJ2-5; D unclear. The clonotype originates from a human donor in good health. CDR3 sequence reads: CASSQDPGETQYF. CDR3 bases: TGCGCCAGCAGCCAAGACCCGGGTGAGACCCAGTACTTC.